The rows below give T cell receptor beta chains drawn from one sample of a study of T cells in Graves' hyperthyroidism and ophthalmopathy. MiXCR was run by TCRdb on the multiplex PCR reads, yielding one entry per CDR3 protein. The sample contains around 350,000 distinct CDR3 sequences, less than 15% of which appear only once. Sequencing input: blood. The receptors here all came from a woman under 30 with Graves' hyperthyroidism. The CDR3 runs from the conserved cysteine through the conserved F or W. D genes are given only for firm matches. A clone size is listed for some rows: how often the clone was seen (once, few, many), or a class if it is expanded.

size,D,J,V,DNA,CDR3
many,NA,TRBJ2-1,TRBV7-9,TGTGCCAGCAGCTCCGGACGGATCAATGAGCAGTTCTTC,CASSSGRINEQFF
many,NA,TRBJ2-5,TRBV7-9,TGTGCCAGCAGCGGGACGAAAGAGACCCAGTACTTC,CASSGTKETQYF
NA,NA,TRBJ1-2,TRBV6-2/TRBV6-3,TGTGCCAGCAGTTACCCCGGGACCTCCTATGGCTACACCTTC,CASSYPGTSYGYTF
NA,NA,TRBJ1-3,TRBV5-1,TGCGCCAGCAGCTCGGGGGACAACTCTGGAAACACCATATATTTT,CASSSGDNSGNTIYF
NA,TRBD2,TRBJ2-3,TRBV5-4,TGTGCCAGCTCCGGGACTAGCGGCGCTAGCACAGATACGCAGTATTTT,CASSGTSGASTDTQYF
NA,NA,TRBJ2-1,TRBV19,TGTGCCAGTAGTAGATCGTGGGGGAATTGGGGCAATGAGCAGTTCTTC,CASSRSWGNWGNEQFF
NA,NA,TRBJ1-5,TRBV19,TGTGCCAGTAGTGAAGCTGAAAATCAGCCCCAGCATTTT,CASSEAENQPQHF
few,NA,TRBJ1-1,TRBV6-1,TGTGCCAGCGGTGTGGGGCGAGGAACTGAAGCTTTCTTT,CASGVGRGTEAFF
NA,NA,TRBJ2-5,TRBV4-1,TGCGCCAGCAGCCAAGATGGATTAGGAGCCCGGGGAGTAAAGACCCAGTACTTC,CASSQDGLGARGVKTQYF
few,NA,TRBJ2-7,TRBV19,TGTGCCAGTAGTACAGGGATTTGGAGGGGGATCGTCGACGAGCAGTACTTC,CASSTGIWRGIVDEQYF
NA,NA,TRBJ2-4,TRBV4-1,TGCGCCAGCAGCCACTATGGACTAGCCAAAAACATTCAGTACTTC,CASSHYGLAKNIQYF
NA,NA,TRBJ2-2,TRBV6-2/TRBV6-3,TGTGCCAGCAGCCCCTTGCCCGACACCGGGGAGCTGTTTTTT,CASSPLPDTGELFF
once,NA,TRBJ1-1,TRBV30,TGTGCCTGGAGTTCCACATACACTGAAGCTTTCTTT,CAWSSTYTEAFF
many,NA,TRBJ2-2,TRBV12-3/TRBV12-4,TGTGCCAGCAGCCGAGACGACCGGGGCACCGGGGAGCTGTTTTTT,CASSRDDRGTGELFF
many,TRBD2,TRBJ2-5,TRBV27,TGTGCCAGCAGGAGGACTAGCGGGGGCTACCTACAAGAGACCCAGTACTTC,CASRRTSGGYLQETQYF
NA,TRBD1,TRBJ2-3,TRBV25-1,TGTGCCAGCAGATTACAGGGGGCCGGGACAGATACGCAGTATTTT,CASRLQGAGTDTQYF
many,NA,TRBJ2-7,TRBV6-1,TGTGCCAGCAAATGGGACGGGAGCTCCTACGAGCAGTACTTC,CASKWDGSSYEQYF
many,NA,TRBJ2-5,TRBV5-5,TGTGCCAGCAGCTTGAATTCGGGGTGGTTGGTAGCGCCGTGGGAGACCCAGTACTTC,CASSLNSGWLVAPWETQYF
NA,NA,TRBJ1-5,TRBV6-2/TRBV6-3,TGTGCCAGCAGTTACTCAGGACAAAATCAGCCCGAGCATTTT,CASSYSGQNQPEHF
few,NA,TRBJ1-1,TRBV5-8,TGTGCCAGCAGCTTGCTAGAGTGGGTGAGGAACACTGAAGCTTTCTTT,CASSLLEWVRNTEAFF
many,NA,TRBJ2-1,TRBV7-2,TGTGCCAGCAGCTTAGGCGGGGCCATCAATGAGCAGTTCTTC,CASSLGGAINEQFF
many,NA,TRBJ2-1,TRBV13,TGTGCCAGCACCAACACCGAGGAGTCCTACAATGAGCAGTTCTTC,CASTNTEESYNEQFF
many,TRBD1,TRBJ1-4,TRBV18,TGTGCCAGCTCAGGAGACCGGGACAGCTTAATGAAGAAACTGTTTTTT,CASSGDRDSLMKKLFF
NA,TRBD1,TRBJ1-6,TRBV6-2/TRBV6-3,TGTGCCAGCAGAAAACTGACAGGGCCTGACAATTCACCCCTCCACTTT,CASRKLTGPDNSPLHF
many,NA,TRBJ2-6,TRBV12-3/TRBV12-4,TGTGCCAGCAGTTTCGTTAGCTCTGGGGCCAACGTCCTGACTTTC,CASSFVSSGANVLTF
many,NA,TRBJ2-7,TRBV11-2,TGTGCCAGCAGCATCTACAGGGTTGGCGAGCAGTACTTC,CASSIYRVGEQYF
many,NA,TRBJ1-5,TRBV6-1,TGTGCCAGCAGTCCTGGCTCGGGGATCAATCAGCCCCAGCATTTT,CASSPGSGINQPQHF
many,TRBD1,TRBJ2-5,TRBV20-1,TGCAGTGCTAGTCCCGGGACAGGGATCGGGGAGACCCAGTACTTC,CSASPGTGIGETQYF
many,TRBD1,TRBJ2-2,TRBV30,TGTGCCTGGACAGGGGGTGGGGCCGGGGAGCTGTTTTTT,CAWTGGGAGELFF
many,NA,TRBJ1-5,TRBV7-9,TGTGCCAGCAGCGTCCAGTATAGCAATCAGCCCCAGCATTTT,CASSVQYSNQPQHF
many,TRBD1,TRBJ1-2,TRBV28,TGTGCCAGCGCACCGGGACAGGGGTGGTATGGCTACACCTTC,CASAPGQGWYGYTF
many,TRBD2,TRBJ2-4,TRBV28,TGTGCCAGCAGGTTAGCGGGAGGACTTCTAGCCAAAAACATTCAGTACTTC,CASRLAGGLLAKNIQYF
few,NA,TRBJ2-7,TRBV15,TGTGCCACCAGCAGAGGGGGCGGGAAGATCTACGAGCAGTACTTC,CATSRGGGKIYEQYF
few,TRBD1,TRBJ1-1,TRBV11-3,TGTGCCAGCAGTCAAGGGGCTCAGGGGGCGCGGACTGAAGCTTTCTTT,CASSQGAQGARTEAFF
many,TRBD2,TRBJ2-7,TRBV7-6,TGTGCCAGCAGCCTTGGGGTCAGCGGGGCTAACTACGAGCAGTACTTC,CASSLGVSGANYEQYF
many,NA,TRBJ2-1,TRBV7-2,TGTGCCAGCAGTTTAGGATCCTACAATGAGCAGTTCTTC,CASSLGSYNEQFF
NA,NA,TRBJ2-5,TRBV11-2,TGTGCCGGCAGCTTGTCGGACCAAGAGACCCAGTACTTC,CAGSLSDQETQYF
few,NA,TRBJ2-5,TRBV15,TGTGCCACCAGCGGTCCGGGACCCGGGACCCAGTACTTC,CATSGPGPGTQYF